A selection of T cell receptor beta chains follows, all from one sample in a study of beta chain features in type 1 diabetes. Clones were sequenced by immunoSEQ multiplex PCR, and TCRdb holds only the in-frame ones, with some missing. The data contain roughly 340,000 clones, approximately 13% of them singletons. The source material was naive CD4+ T cells from blood. The receptors stem from a woman between 18 and 29 years old with type 1 diabetes. Both conserved end residues are part of each CDR3. The D gene is left open where the match is weak. Rows may omit the clone size; those that give it use once, few, many or a size class.

d_gene	v_gene	abundance	j_gene	CDR3nt	CDR3aa
TRBD1	TRBV9	once	TRBJ1-2	TGTGCCAGCAGCGTCCGGGACAGGGGTTATGGCTACACCTTC	CASSVRDRGYGYTF
TRBD2	TRBV5-1	-	TRBJ2-5	TGCGCCAGCAGGACTTCACTAGCGGCGCAAGAGACCCAGTACTTC	CASRTSLAAQETQYF
TRBD2	TRBV15	few	TRBJ2-7	TGTGCCACCAGCAGAGCGCCGGGACTATCGTACGAGCAGTACTTC	CATSRAPGLSYEQYF
TRBD2	TRBV30	-	TRBJ2-3	TGTGCCTGGAGTAGCGGGACTAGCGAGTCAGATACGCAGTATTTT	CAWSSGTSESDTQYF
TRBD1	TRBV5-4	few	TRBJ2-7	TGTGCCAGCAGCTATCCGGGACAGGGAGTCTACGAGCAGTACTTC	CASSYPGQGVYEQYF
TRBD1	TRBV5-4	few	TRBJ1-2	TGTGCCAGCTCCCTGGCGGGACAGGGGTCTGGCTACACCTTC	CASSLAGQGSGYTF
-	TRBV5-1	-	TRBJ2-1	TGCGCCAGCCTGAAAAGCGGCAGCTCCTACAATGAGCAGTTCTTC	CASLKSGSSYNEQFF
TRBD1	TRBV18	few	TRBJ2-5	TGTGCCAGCTCACCGTACCCGACAGGGGAAGAGACCCAGTACTTC	CASSPYPTGEETQYF
-	TRBV5-4	few	TRBJ2-5	TGTGCCAGCAGTCTTGGCGGGGACAGAGTTGAGACCCAGTACTTC	CASSLGGDRVETQYF
TRBD1	TRBV7-2	few	TRBJ2-7	TGTGCCAGCAGCTTAGCTCGGACAGGGACCTACGAGCAGTACTTC	CASSLARTGTYEQYF
-	TRBV5-6	-	TRBJ2-1	TGTGCCAGCAGCATATCTAATGGCGGAATCTACAATGAGCAGTTCTTC	CASSISNGGIYNEQFF
-	TRBV5-6	few	TRBJ1-2	TGTGCCAGCAGCTTGGCAGGGGCGGACTATGGCTACACCTTC	CASSLAGADYGYTF
-	TRBV21-1	-	TRBJ2-3	TGTGCCAGCAGCACGCCGCCGACAGGGGTCGGCACAGATACGCAGTATTTT	CASSTPPTGVGTDTQYF
-	TRBV14	few	TRBJ2-1	TGTGCCAGCAGCCCTCGTTACAATGAGCAGTTCTTC	CASSPRYNEQFF
-	TRBV6-5	few	TRBJ1-1	TGTGCCAGCATTCCCCAGGGGAGAGGGAACACTGAAGCTTTCTTT	CASIPQGRGNTEAFF
-	TRBV29-1	few	TRBJ1-1	TGCAGCGTTGAACCAGGGTTACATCACACTGAAGCTTTCTTT	CSVEPGLHHTEAFF
TRBD2	TRBV14	-	TRBJ2-3	TGTGCCAGCAGCCACCGACTAAGCGGGAGAGGAGATACGCAGTATTTT	CASSHRLSGRGDTQYF
TRBD2	TRBV19	few	TRBJ2-3	TGTGCCAGTAGTATCGGCGGGAGCTTAACAGATACGCAGTATTTT	CASSIGGSLTDTQYF
-	TRBV20-1	-	TRBJ2-5	TGCAGCGAGGGCGGCCAAGAGACCCAGTACTTC	CSEGGQETQYF
TRBD1	TRBV2	-	TRBJ2-5	TGTGCCAGCATTAGTCGGGACAGGGGAGAGACCCAGTACTTC	CASISRDRGETQYF
TRBD1	TRBV30	few	TRBJ1-1	TGTGCCTGGAGTTACAGGGGCAGGACTGAAGCTTTCTTT	CAWSYRGRTEAFF
TRBD2	TRBV28	-	TRBJ2-1	TGTGCCAGCAGTCTTAGCGGGCTGGTTCCCAGGAATGAGCAGTTCTTC	CASSLSGLVPRNEQFF
-	TRBV11-2	few	TRBJ2-5	TGTGCCAGCAGCTTTCGGGGCCAAGAGACCCAGTACTTC	CASSFRGQETQYF
TRBD2	TRBV4-3	few	TRBJ2-1	TGCGCCAGCAGCCCAGGGGTAGGTGGACTAGCGGATCCCAGCTCCTACAATGAGCAGTTCTTC	CASSPGVGGLADPSSYNEQFF
TRBD2	TRBV7-9	-	TRBJ2-7	TGTGCCAGCAGCTTAGGTACTAGCGGGAGAAACGAGCAGTACTTC	CASSLGTSGRNEQYF
TRBD2	TRBV7-9	few	TRBJ2-7	TGTGCCAGCAGCCTTAGCGGGATTGAGCAGTACTTC	CASSLSGIEQYF
-	TRBV6-5	-	TRBJ1-2	TGTGCCAGCAGTTCCCGACGACGGGACTATGGCTACACCTTC	CASSSRRRDYGYTF
-	TRBV5-4	-	TRBJ2-5	TGTGCCAGCAGCTCCTTCGGACTGACCCAAGAGACCCAGTACTTC	CASSSFGLTQETQYF
TRBD1	TRBV7-2	-	TRBJ2-7	TGTGCCAGCAGCTTAGCTTTGACAGGGGGGAAGGAGCAGTACTTC	CASSLALTGGKEQYF
TRBD2	TRBV7-9	few	TRBJ2-1	TGTGCCAGCAGTGGACTAGCGGGAACAGGCTTCAGGGACAATGAGCAGTTCTTC	CASSGLAGTGFRDNEQFF
TRBD2	TRBV30	-	TRBJ2-1	TGTGCCTGGAGTGTAGCAGTCAGGGCTAGCGGGGCCTACAATGAGCAGTTCTTC	CAWSVAVRASGAYNEQFF
TRBD2	TRBV7-6	few	TRBJ2-7	TGTGCCAGCAGCTCCAACCCGCGGGGCGCCGGGACTACGCGGTTCGAGCAGTACTTC	CASSSNPRGAGTTRFEQYF
-	TRBV29-1	-	TRBJ1-2	TGCAGCGTTGACGGAGTTGATCCCTATGGCTACACCTTC	CSVDGVDPYGYTF
-	TRBV7-2	few	TRBJ2-5	TGTGCCAGCAGCTTTAACAGACAAGAGACCCAGTACTTC	CASSFNRQETQYF
-	TRBV28	-	TRBJ2-5	TGTGCCAGCATAGGGGCCCCGGAGACCCAGTACTTC	CASIGAPETQYF
TRBD1	TRBV29-1	few	TRBJ2-5	TGCAGCGCCAGGGACAGGGGACCGCAAGAGACCCAGTACTTC	CSARDRGPQETQYF
TRBD2	TRBV6-5	once	TRBJ2-7	TGTGCCAGCAGTTACTCTCAGTTGGCGGGAGCCTACGAGCAGTACTTC	CASSYSQLAGAYEQYF
-	TRBV19	-	TRBJ1-1	TGTGCCAGTAGTATAGGCACCACAGATGAAGCTTTCTTT	CASSIGTTDEAFF
TRBD1	TRBV18	-	TRBJ1-1	TGTGCCAGCTCACCACAGGGGACAGCATTCGTTAACTCTGAAGCTTTCTTT	CASSPQGTAFVNSEAFF
-	TRBV19	few	TRBJ1-5	TGTGCCAGTAATCCAGGGCTCTATAGCAATCAGCCCCAGCATTTT	CASNPGLYSNQPQHF
-	TRBV30	few	TRBJ1-2	TGTGCCTGGAGCACACAAGGCTACACCTTC	CAWSTQGYTF
-	TRBV15	-	TRBJ1-3	TGTGCCACCAGCAGAGATAGAAACACCATATATTTT	CATSRDRNTIYF
TRBD1	TRBV11-2	few	TRBJ2-4	TGTGCCAGCAGTTCACTCCGGGACAGGGGGCCTGACATTCAGTACTTC	CASSSLRDRGPDIQYF
TRBD2	TRBV15	few	TRBJ2-2	TGTGCCACCAGCAGAGATCTGGGCGGGAGAGGTAACACCGGGGAGCTGTTTTTT	CATSRDLGGRGNTGELFF
TRBD1	TRBV18	-	TRBJ1-2	TGTGCCAGCTCACCGACACGCGGGGACAGACCCGGGTATGGCTACACCTTC	CASSPTRGDRPGYGYTF
TRBD1	TRBV5-1	-	TRBJ1-2	TGCGCCAGCAGCTTTAGCTTGTCAGGGGGCTATGGCTACACCTTC	CASSFSLSGGYGYTF
-	TRBV4-3	-	TRBJ2-1	TGCGCCAGCAGCCAAGATTTCGGGGGTGAGCAGTTCTTC	CASSQDFGGEQFF
TRBD1	TRBV5-1	-	TRBJ2-5	TGCGCCAGCAGCTCCTTGACAGGGCTGGAGACCCAGTACTTC	CASSSLTGLETQYF
-	TRBV14	few	TRBJ1-1	TGTGCCAGCAGCCATGTGAGTGTCCCTGAAGCTTTCTTT	CASSHVSVPEAFF
TRBD2	TRBV29-1	-	TRBJ2-2	TGCAGCGTTGAACGGGGGGACAACACCGGGGAGCTGTTTTTT	CSVERGDNTGELFF
TRBD1	TRBV29-1	many	TRBJ2-5	TGCAGCGTTGTAGGGACAGTCCAAGAGACCCAGTACTTC	CSVVGTVQETQYF
-	TRBV20-1	few	TRBJ1-2	TGCAGTGCTATCAATGGGGGGGGCTACACCTTC	CSAINGGGYTF
TRBD1	TRBV5-5	-	TRBJ1-4	TGTGCCAGCAGCGCAAGACAGGGAGTTTTTAGGGCAACTAATGAAAAACTGTTTTTT	CASSARQGVFRATNEKLFF
TRBD1	TRBV14	once	TRBJ2-1	TGTGCCAGCAGCCACCTTCTAACAGGGGAATACCACAATGAGCAGTTCTTC	CASSHLLTGEYHNEQFF
-	TRBV7-2	few	TRBJ2-5	TGTGCCAGCAGCTTAGAGGTGGGGCGAGAGACCCAGTACTTC	CASSLEVGRETQYF
-	TRBV27	few	TRBJ2-4	TGTGCCAGCCGGGGGATAGCCAAAAACATTCAGTACTTC	CASRGIAKNIQYF
-	TRBV5-1	few	TRBJ2-1	TGCGCCAGCAGCTTGATGCAGGTCACCTACAATGAGCAGTTCTTC	CASSLMQVTYNEQFF